The 29 T cell receptor beta chains below all came from one sample that was sequenced in a study of CD8+CD57+ T cells in acquired aplastic anemia. CD8+CD57+ cell expansion, shown by flow cytometry, had occurred in the patients selected for sequencing. Template material for TCR beta VDJ and CDR3 profiling consisted of genomic DNA. TCRdb re-derived calls from the reads in MiXCR, one entry per CDR3 protein. This sample carries roughly 80,000 distinct CDR3 sequences, less than 85% of them seen once, and the ten largest clones take around 80%. Sequencing input: sorted CD4+, CD8+, or CD8+CD57+ T cells (not recorded which) from PBMCs. Every receptor here comes from a human donor with aplastic anemia.

This clonotype was seen ten or more times. The CDR3 loop is CSAREVGTGYTF. CDR3 coding DNA: TGCAGTGCTAGAGAGGTGGGGACTGGCTACACCTTC. The chain links TRBV20-1 to TRBJ1-2; TRBD1 is a possible D gene (5 bases). Germline assignment: CDR1 DFQATT and CDR2 SNEGSKA (reference sequence). V gave up 0 bases and J gave up 7 bases, with 9 bases separating them. The CDR3 loop spans 12 amino acids.

In this sample, this clonotype turned up a few times. This chain uses TRBV4-2 with TRBJ2-7, with D maybe TRBD2 (6 bases). This CDR3 is built from 16 residues. The V and J ends lost 0 bases and 1 base respectively, with 13 bases between them. Germline CDR1 LGHNA, CDR2 YNFKEQ. DNA for the CDR3: TGTGCCAGCAGCCAAGAGGGGCAGGGAGGTTCCTACGAGCAGTACTTC. This translates into CASSQEGQGGSYEQYF.

DNA of the CDR3: TGTGCCAGCAGCTTAGAAGGGAGGGGGCGAAATGAGCAGTTCTTC. This encodes CASSLEGRGRNEQFF. V is TRBV11-2 and J is TRBJ2-1; D possibly matches TRBD1 or TRBD2 (7 bases each). V lost 0 bases, J lost 7 bases, and 13 bases lay in between. This CDR3 has 15 residues. Germline CDR1 reads SGHAT; CDR2 reads FQNNGV. The full variable domain, with the rest looked up from reference TRBV11-2 and TRBJ2-1, is EAGVAQSPRYKIIEKRQSVAFWCNPISGHATLYWYQQILGQGPKLLIQFQNNGVVDDSQLPKDRFSAERLKGVDSTLKIQPAKLEDSAVYLCASSLEGRGRNEQFFGPGTRLTVL.

This clonotype appeared a single time. V and J are TRBV7-2 and TRBJ2-5; 7 bases match TRBD1. Germline trimming cut 6 bases from V and 4 bases from J; bases unmatched to any gene: 5. The CDR3 has 13 amino acids. Germline CDR1 is SGHTA and CDR2 is FQGNSA. The CDR3 DNA reads TGTGCCAGCAGTAAACGACAGGGAGAGACCCAGTACTTC. Encoded protein: CASSKRQGETQYF. The complete variable domain, with remaining parts taken from reference TRBV7-2 and TRBJ2-5, reads GAGVSQSPSNKVTEKGKDVELRCDPISGHTALYWYRQSLGQGLEFLIYFQGNSAPDKSGLPSDRFSAERTGGSVSTLTIQRTQQEDSAVYLCASSKRQGETQYFGPGTRLLVL.

V gene TRBV2 combines with J gene TRBJ2-7; 11 bases align to TRBD2. The trim removed 8 bases at V and 2 bases at J, leaving 11 bases unmatched. Germline assignment: CDR1 SNHLY and CDR2 FYNNEI. This CDR3 region has 16 residues. CDR3 protein: CASGPGVSGGAYEQYF. The CDR3 nucleotides are TGTGCCAGCGGACCGGGAGTTAGCGGGGGGGCCTACGAGCAGTACTTC.

A remark on this clonotype: A much larger clone sits a single nucleotide away, making a read error possible. The chain recombines TRBV7-9 with TRBJ2-4, with 9 bases aligning to TRBD2. Germline values: CDR1 SEHNR, CDR2 FQNEAQ (reference sequence). This CDR3 comprises 12 residues. The CDR3 DNA reads TGTGCCAGTATCGCGGGGGGGAACATTCGGTACTTC. Translated, it gives CASIAGGNIRYF.

This clonotype showed up many times. The rearrangement links TRBV9 to TRBJ2-1; 8 nucleotides align to TRBD1. CDR3 length equals 16 residues. Trimming cost V 0 bases and J 2 bases; bases outside gene matches: 4. Germline CDR1 SGDLS, CDR2 YYNGEE. The CDR3 spells CASSVVDRVAYNEQFF. Written as DNA, the CDR3 is TGTGCCAGCAGCGTAGTGGACAGGGTAGCCTACAATGAGCAGTTCTTC.

In DNA, the CDR3 is TGCAGTGCTGAGAGAATCCTAGGCTACAATGAGCAGTTCTTC. Protein: CSAERILGYNEQFF. This chain connects TRBV20-1 to TRBJ2-1; unclear D gene. V lost 5 bases to trimming and J lost 3 bases, with 14 bases between them. Germline V gives CDR1 DFQATT, CDR2 SNEGSKA (reference sequence). The CDR3 is made up of 14 amino acids.

This clonotype was found a few times. The J gene is TRBJ1-2, the V gene TRBV29-1, with a weak D call TRBD1 (6 bases). The CDR3 extends over 13 amino acids. The V end was cut by 5 bases, the J end by 4 bases, with 14 bases between. From germline, CDR1 is SQVTM and CDR2 ANQGSEA. CDR3 residues: CSVQVLGGYGYTF. Written as DNA, the CDR3 is TGCAGCGTTCAGGTGTTAGGGGGCTATGGCTACACCTTC.

CDR3 amino acids: CASSTGQAINQPQHF. CDR3 bases: TGTGCCAGCAGTACGGGACAGGCTATCAATCAGCCCCAGCATTTT. The chain links TRBV2 to TRBJ1-5; 8 bases match TRBD1. The ends lost 5 bases at V and 3 bases at J; junction bases unmatched: 6. This CDR3 has 15 residues. CDR1 is SNHLY and CDR2 is FYNNEI in the germline V gene.

The chain has TRBV24-1 and TRBJ2-3; TRBD1 matches at 7 bases. This CDR3 comprises 14 residues. Germline values: CDR1 KGHDR, CDR2 SFDVKD. V lost 6 bases, J lost 4 bases, and 6 bases stayed unmatched. CDR3 amino acids: CATSRVGGPDTQYF. The CDR3 DNA follows: TGTGCCACCAGTAGGGTAGGGGGCCCAGATACGCAGTATTTT.

The V call is TRBV4-2, the J call TRBJ1-5, with 9 bases matching TRBD1. The CDR3 contains 14 residues. Germline loops: CDR1 LGHNA, CDR2 YNFKEQ. V shed 5 bases and J 5 bases; nucleotides not matched to a gene: 4. The CDR3 DNA sequence: TGTGCCAGCAGCAAGGACAGGGGAGATCAGCCCCAGCATTTT. It encodes CASSKDRGDQPQHF.

This clonotype was picked up a small number of times. DNA for the CDR3: TGCAGTGCTAGCCGGCAAGAGACCCAGTACTTC. Its protein is CSASRQETQYF. The chain carries TRBV20-1 and TRBJ2-5, with D unresolved. CDR1 DFQATT and CDR2 SNEGSKA come from the germline V gene (reference sequence). This CDR3 region has 11 residues. The V end lost 3 bases, the J end lost 2 bases, and 4 bases lay between the germline ends.

The chain employs TRBV19 and TRBJ2-7; a possible D gene is TRBD1 (6 bases). CDR3 size: 13 residues. Germline V gene data show CDR1 as LNHDA and CDR2 as SQIVND (reference sequence). The V gene lost 4 bases and the J gene lost 2 bases, with 9 bases spanning the gap. For the CDR3, the DNA is TGTGCCAGTAGTAACAGGGTGGCCTACGAGCAGTACTTC. It is translated as CASSNRVAYEQYF.

The chain is built from TRBV12-3 or TRBV12-4 and TRBJ2-2; TRBD2 matches 13 bases. The CDR3 runs to 18 residues. The V and J ends lost 6 bases and 4 bases, in that order; junction bases with no gene match: 11. The CDR3 sequence: CASRGLAGRYWSTGELFF. DNA of the CDR3: TGTGCCAGCAGGGGACTAGCGGGGAGATATTGGAGCACCGGGGAGCTGTTTTTT.

In its sample, this clonotype was seen once. V is TRBV29-1 and J is TRBJ2-5, with 11 nucleotides matching TRBD1. The junction had 4 bases not matched to a gene; V was cut back by 6 bases and J by 4 bases. The V gene's germline CDR1 is SQVTM and CDR2 ANQGSEA. This CDR3 region has 13 residues. CDR3: CSVAGTGGETQYF. In DNA form, the CDR3 reads TGCAGCGTAGCCGGGACAGGGGGAGAGACCCAGTACTTC.

The chain has TRBV29-1 and TRBJ1-4; no definite D call. CDR1 and CDR2 from the germline V gene are SQVTM and ANQGSEA. This CDR3 is built from 13 residues. The V gene lost 2 bases and the J gene lost 4 bases, with 8 bases spanning the gap. CDR3 in amino acids: CSVESSYNEKLFF. Written as DNA, the CDR3 is TGCAGCGTTGAATCCAGCTATAATGAAAAACTGTTTTTT.

J is TRBJ2-7 and V is TRBV4-1; D possibly corresponds to TRBD1 (5 bases). V lost 3 bases, J lost 0 bases, and 12 bases lay in between. In germline, CDR1 is MGHRA, CDR2 YSYEKL. The CDR3 is made up of 15 amino acids. CDR3 nucleotide sequence: TGCGCCAGCAGCCACCTCGACAGAAGCTCCTACGAGCAGTACTTC. Translation: CASSHLDRSSYEQYF.

The rearrangement joins TRBV7-9 to TRBJ2-7; D ambiguous. This CDR3 has 11 residues. The V and J ends lost 1 base and 6 bases respectively, with 4 bases between them. The germline CDR1 and CDR2 sequences are SEHNR and FQNEAQ (reference sequence). The CDR3 DNA sequence: TGTGCCAGCAGCTTAGTGCTCGAGCAGTACTTC. Translating gives CASSLVLEQYF.

The rearrangement uses TRBV29-1 and TRBJ1-5; 9 nucleotides line up with TRBD1. The CDR3 has 13 residues. V lost 7 bases, J lost 8 bases, and 9 bases stayed unmatched. Germline CDR1 SQVTM, CDR2 ANQGSEA. CDR3 region: CSALQGAGEPQHF. The DNA of the CDR3 is TGCAGCGCTCTACAGGGGGCGGGTGAGCCCCAGCATTTT.

In this sample, this clonotype turned up many times. V and J are TRBV5-1 and TRBJ2-7, with 9 bases fitting TRBD2. CDR3 length equals 15 residues. The ends lost 4 bases at V and 0 bases at J; junction bases unmatched: 5. Germline-derived CDR1 and CDR2 are SGHRS and YFSETQ. Here the CDR3 reads CASSPRTSASYEQYF. As DNA, the CDR3 is TGCGCCAGCAGCCCTAGGACTAGCGCCTCCTACGAGCAGTACTTC.

The rearrangement uses TRBV30 and TRBJ1-6; tentatively, D is TRBD1 (5 bases). The CDR3 spans 13 residues. CDR1 is GTSNPN and CDR2 is SVGIG in the germline V gene (reference sequence). V gave up 2 bases and J gave up 13 bases, with 15 bases separating them. The CDR3 region has the DNA TGTGCCTGGAGTCAGGGCCTCTTGAGTCCCCTCCACTTT. It specifies CAWSQGLLSPLHF.

CDR3 bases: TGTGCCAGCAGCTCGGGACAGCTGAACACTGAAGCTTTCTTT. Protein sequence: CASSSGQLNTEAFF. The chain has TRBV7-6 and TRBJ1-1; TRBD1 aligns across 7 bases. The V segment lost 4 bases and the J segment 0 bases; nucleotides outside the gene matches: 2. The CDR3 runs to 14 residues. Germline CDR1 SGHVS, CDR2 FNYEAQ.

This clonotype was counted a few times. This chain joins TRBV2 and TRBJ1-1; D remains ambiguous. V lost 4 bases and J 0 bases, leaving 6 bases between the germline ends. The CDR3 runs 13 residues. Germline V gene data show CDR1 as SNHLY and CDR2 as FYNNEI. As DNA, the CDR3 is TGTGCCAGCAGTGTCGGTATGAACACTGAAGCTTTCTTT. Amino acid sequence: CASSVGMNTEAFF. Variable domain in full (rest from reference TRBV2 and TRBJ1-1): EPEVTQTPSHQVTQMGQEVILRCVPISNHLYFYWYRQILGQKVEFLVSFYNNEISEKSEIFDDQFSVERPDGSNFTLKIRSTKLEDSAMYFCASSVGMNTEAFFGQGTRLTVV.

The chain is built from TRBV27 and TRBJ2-5; perhaps D is TRBD1 or TRBD2 (5 bases each). CDR1 is MNHEY, CDR2 SMNVEV, per germline (reference sequence). V gave up 5 bases and J gave up 1 base, with 11 bases separating them. The CDR3 spans 14 residues. CDR3 loop: CASSDRLTQETQYF. The CDR3, as DNA: TGTGCCAGCAGTGACAGACTAACCCAAGAGACCCAGTACTTC.

A few counts support this clonotype. The J gene is TRBJ1-2, the V gene TRBV25-1; no reliable D call. The CDR3 runs to 15 residues. The germline V gene has CDR1 MGHDK and CDR2 SYGVNS. V lost 2 bases and J lost 4, with 14 bases in between. DNA for the CDR3: TGTGCCAGCAGTGAAGGTGTAACGGGCATCTATGGCTACACCTTC. It encodes CASSEGVTGIYGYTF.

V gene TRBV15 combines with J gene TRBJ1-5; a possible D gene is TRBD1 (6 bases). The CDR3 sequence is 15 residues long. The germline V and J ends were trimmed by 1 base and 6 bases, with 13 bases remaining between them. CDR1 is LNHNV and CDR2 is YYDKDF in the germline V gene (reference sequence). The CDR3 DNA sequence: TGTGCCACCAGCAGAGCCACAGGGTTAGTTCAGCCCCAGCATTTT. Its protein product is CATSRATGLVQPQHF.

Concerning this clonotype itself: A read error may produce the germline difference seen at one junction end. This chain connects TRBV10-3 to TRBJ2-7; 7 bases map to TRBD2. The CDR3 is 14 amino acids. Germline V gene sequence: CDR1 ENHRY, CDR2 SYGVKD. CDR3 amino acids: CASSDGLGGYEQYF. As DNA, the CDR3 is TGTGCCAGCAGTGATGGACTAGGAGGCTACGAGCAGTACTTC.

This chain joins TRBV2 and TRBJ1-1; 7 bases fit TRBD1. Germline-derived CDR1 and CDR2 are SNHLY and FYNNEI. Germline trimming cut 5 bases from V and 1 base from J; bases unmatched to any gene: 4. This CDR3 has 14 amino acids. CDR3 amino acids: CASSTGTENTEAFF. In DNA, the CDR3 is TGTGCCAGCAGTACCGGGACAGAGAACACTGAAGCTTTCTTT.